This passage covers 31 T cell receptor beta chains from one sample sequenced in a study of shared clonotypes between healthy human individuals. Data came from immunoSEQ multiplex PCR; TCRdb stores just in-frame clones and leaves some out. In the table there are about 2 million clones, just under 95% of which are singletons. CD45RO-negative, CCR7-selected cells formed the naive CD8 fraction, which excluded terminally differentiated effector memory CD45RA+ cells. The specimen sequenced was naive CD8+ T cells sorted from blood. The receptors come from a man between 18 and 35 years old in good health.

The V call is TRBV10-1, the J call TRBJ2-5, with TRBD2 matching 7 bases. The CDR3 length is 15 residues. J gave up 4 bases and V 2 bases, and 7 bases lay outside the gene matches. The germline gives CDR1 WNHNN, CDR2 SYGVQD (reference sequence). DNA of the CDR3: TGCGCCAGCAGTGAGACGGGGGAGGGCCGAGAGACCCAGTACTTC. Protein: CASSETGEGRETQYF.

CDR3: CASSGQNTGELFF. CDR3 nucleotides: TGTGCCAGCAGTGGACAGAACACCGGGGAGCTGTTTTTT. The chain couples TRBV2 to TRBJ2-2; D is unclear. The CDR3 has 13 amino acids. The germline V gene encodes CDR1 SNHLY and CDR2 FYNNEI. The V end was cut by 4 bases, the J end by 1 base, with 4 bases between.

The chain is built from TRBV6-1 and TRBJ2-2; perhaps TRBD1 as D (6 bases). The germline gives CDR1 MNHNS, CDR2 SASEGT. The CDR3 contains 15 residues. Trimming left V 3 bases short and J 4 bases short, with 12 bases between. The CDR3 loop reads CASSDLTGPTGELFF. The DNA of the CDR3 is TGTGCCAGCAGTGATTTGACAGGCCCCACCGGGGAGCTGTTTTTT.

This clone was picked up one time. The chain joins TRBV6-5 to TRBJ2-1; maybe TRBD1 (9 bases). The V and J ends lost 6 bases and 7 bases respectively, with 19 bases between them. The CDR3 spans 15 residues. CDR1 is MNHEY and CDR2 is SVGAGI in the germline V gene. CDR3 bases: TGTGCCAGCAGCACTACAGGGGGCGGGGGGAATGAGCAGTTCTTC. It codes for CASSTTGGGGNEQFF.

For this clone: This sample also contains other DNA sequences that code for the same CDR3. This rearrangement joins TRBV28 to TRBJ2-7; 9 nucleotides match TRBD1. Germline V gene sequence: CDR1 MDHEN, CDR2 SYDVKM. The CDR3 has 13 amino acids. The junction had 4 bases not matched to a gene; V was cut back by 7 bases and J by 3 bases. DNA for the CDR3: TGTGCCAGCACCCTGGACAGGGGCTACGAGCAGTACTTC. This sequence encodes CASTLDRGYEQYF.

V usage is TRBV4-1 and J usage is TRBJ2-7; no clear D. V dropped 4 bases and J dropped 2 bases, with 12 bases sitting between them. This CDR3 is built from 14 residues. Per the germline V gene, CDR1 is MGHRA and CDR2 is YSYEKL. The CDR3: CASSLRQVPYEQYF. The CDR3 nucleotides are TGCGCCAGCAGCCTCCGGCAGGTACCCTACGAGCAGTACTTC.

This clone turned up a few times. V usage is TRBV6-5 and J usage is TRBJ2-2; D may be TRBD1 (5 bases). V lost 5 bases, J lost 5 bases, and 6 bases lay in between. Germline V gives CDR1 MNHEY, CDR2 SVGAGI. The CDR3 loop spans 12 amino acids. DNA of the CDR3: TGTGCCAGCAGTCAGGGAACCGGGGAGCTGTTTTTT. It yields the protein CASSQGTGELFF.

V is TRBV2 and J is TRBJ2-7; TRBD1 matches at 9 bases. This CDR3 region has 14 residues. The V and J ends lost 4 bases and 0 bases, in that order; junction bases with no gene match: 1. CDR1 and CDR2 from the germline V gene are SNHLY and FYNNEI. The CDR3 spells CASSVTGGSYEQYF. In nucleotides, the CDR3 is TGTGCCAGCAGTGTGACAGGGGGCTCCTACGAGCAGTACTTC.

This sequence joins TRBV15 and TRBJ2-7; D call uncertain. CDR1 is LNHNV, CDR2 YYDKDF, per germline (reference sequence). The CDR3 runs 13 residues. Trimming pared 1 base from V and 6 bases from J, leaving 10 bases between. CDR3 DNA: TGTGCCACCAGCAGAGGAGGCCAGGTCGAGCAGTACTTC. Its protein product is CATSRGGQVEQYF.

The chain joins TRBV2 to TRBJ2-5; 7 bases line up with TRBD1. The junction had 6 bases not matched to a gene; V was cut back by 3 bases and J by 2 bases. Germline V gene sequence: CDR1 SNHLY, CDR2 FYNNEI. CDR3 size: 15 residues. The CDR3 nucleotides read TGTGCCAGCAGTGATTTGGGACAGCCGCAAGAGACCCAGTACTTC. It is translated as CASSDLGQPQETQYF. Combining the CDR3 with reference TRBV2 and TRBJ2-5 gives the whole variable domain EPEVTQTPSHQVTQMGQEVILRCVPISNHLYFYWYRQILGQKVEFLVSFYNNEISEKSEIFDDQFSVERPDGSNFTLKIRSTKLEDSAMYFCASSDLGQPQETQYFGPGTRLLVL.

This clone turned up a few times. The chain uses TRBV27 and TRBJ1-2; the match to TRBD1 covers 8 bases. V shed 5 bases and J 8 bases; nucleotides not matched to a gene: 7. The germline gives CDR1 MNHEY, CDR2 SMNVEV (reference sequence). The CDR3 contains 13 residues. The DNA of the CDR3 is TGTGCCAGCAGTGCCTTGACAGGGGACGGCTACACCTTC. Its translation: CASSALTGDGYTF.

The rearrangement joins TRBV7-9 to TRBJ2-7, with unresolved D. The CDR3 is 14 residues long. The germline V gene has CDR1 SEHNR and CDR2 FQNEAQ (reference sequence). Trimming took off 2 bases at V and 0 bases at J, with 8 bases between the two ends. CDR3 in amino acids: CASSLNARSYEQYF. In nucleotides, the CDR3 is TGTGCCAGCAGCTTAAACGCCCGCTCCTACGAGCAGTACTTC.

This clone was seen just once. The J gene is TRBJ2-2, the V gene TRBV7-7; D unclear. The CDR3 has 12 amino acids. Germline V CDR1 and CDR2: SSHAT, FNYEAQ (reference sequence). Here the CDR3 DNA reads TGTGCTAGTCTGGGATCGGGCGGGGAGCTGTTTTTT. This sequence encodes CASLGSGGELFF.

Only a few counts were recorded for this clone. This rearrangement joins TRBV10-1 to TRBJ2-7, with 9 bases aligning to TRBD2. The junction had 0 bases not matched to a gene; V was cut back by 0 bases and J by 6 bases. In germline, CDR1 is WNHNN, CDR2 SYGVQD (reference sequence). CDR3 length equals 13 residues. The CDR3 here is CASSESTSGEQYF. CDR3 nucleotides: TGCGCCAGCAGTGAGTCGACTAGCGGCGAGCAGTACTTC.

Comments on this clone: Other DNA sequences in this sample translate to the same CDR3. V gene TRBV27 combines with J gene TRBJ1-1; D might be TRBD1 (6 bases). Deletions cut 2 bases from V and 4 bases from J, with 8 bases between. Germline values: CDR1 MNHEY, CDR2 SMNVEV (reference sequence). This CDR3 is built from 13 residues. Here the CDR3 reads CASSLEGGTEAFF. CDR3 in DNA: TGTGCCAGCAGTTTAGAAGGGGGCACTGAAGCTTTCTTT.

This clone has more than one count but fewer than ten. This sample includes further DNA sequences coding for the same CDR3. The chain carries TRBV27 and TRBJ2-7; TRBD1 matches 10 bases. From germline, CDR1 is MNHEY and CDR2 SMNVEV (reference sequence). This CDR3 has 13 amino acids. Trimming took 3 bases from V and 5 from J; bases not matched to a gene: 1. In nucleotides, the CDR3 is TGTGCCAGCAGTTTGGGACAGGGGAACGAGCAGTACTTC. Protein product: CASSLGQGNEQYF.

The CDR3 nucleotides are TGTGCCAGCAGCGGGGACGGGGGGAACTATGGCTACACCTTC. This codes for CASSGDGGNYGYTF. The genes are TRBV5-4 and TRBJ1-2; D may be TRBD1 (5 bases). The CDR3 runs to 14 residues. Germline V lookup: CDR1 SGHNT, CDR2 YYREEE (reference sequence). Trimming took 4 bases from V and 2 from J, leaving 12 bases between them.

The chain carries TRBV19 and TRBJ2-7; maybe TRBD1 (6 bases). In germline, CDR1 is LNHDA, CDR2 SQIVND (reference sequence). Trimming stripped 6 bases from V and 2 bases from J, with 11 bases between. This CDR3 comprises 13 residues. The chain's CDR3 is CASRAGVTYEQYF. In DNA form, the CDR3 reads TGTGCCAGTAGGGCAGGGGTCACCTACGAGCAGTACTTC.

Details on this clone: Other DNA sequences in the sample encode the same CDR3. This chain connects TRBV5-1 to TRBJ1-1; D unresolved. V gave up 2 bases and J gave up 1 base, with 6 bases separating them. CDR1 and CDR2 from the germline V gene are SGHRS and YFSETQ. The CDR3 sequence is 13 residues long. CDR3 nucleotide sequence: TGCGCCAGCAGCTTAACAGCGAACACTGAAGCTTTCTTT. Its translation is CASSLTANTEAFF.

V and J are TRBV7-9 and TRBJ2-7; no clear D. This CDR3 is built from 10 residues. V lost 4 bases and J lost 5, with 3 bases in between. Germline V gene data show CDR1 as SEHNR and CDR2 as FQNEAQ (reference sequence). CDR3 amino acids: CASSYDEQYF. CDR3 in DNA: TGTGCCAGCAGCTACGACGAGCAGTACTTC.

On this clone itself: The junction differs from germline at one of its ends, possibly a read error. The chain's CDR3 is CASREGTSAGELFF. CDR3 nucleotide sequence: TGTGCCAGCAGAGAAGGGACTAGCGCCGGGGAGCTGTTTTTT. This chain connects TRBV2 to TRBJ2-2; TRBD2 matches 10 bases. In germline, CDR1 is SNHLY, CDR2 FYNNEI. The CDR3 has 14 residues.

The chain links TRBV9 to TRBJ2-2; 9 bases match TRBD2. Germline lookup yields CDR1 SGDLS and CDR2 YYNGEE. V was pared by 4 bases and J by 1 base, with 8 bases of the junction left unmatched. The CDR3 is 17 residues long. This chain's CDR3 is CASSYAPLAGNTGELFF. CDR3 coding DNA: TGTGCCAGCAGCTACGCACCACTAGCGGGGAACACCGGGGAGCTGTTTTTT.

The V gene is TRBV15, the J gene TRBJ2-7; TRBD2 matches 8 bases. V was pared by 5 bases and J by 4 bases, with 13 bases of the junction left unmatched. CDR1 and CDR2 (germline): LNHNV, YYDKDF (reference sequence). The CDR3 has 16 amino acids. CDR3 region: CATSPTSQRGWYEQYF. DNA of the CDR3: TGTGCCACCAGCCCTACTTCTCAGCGGGGGTGGTACGAGCAGTACTTC.

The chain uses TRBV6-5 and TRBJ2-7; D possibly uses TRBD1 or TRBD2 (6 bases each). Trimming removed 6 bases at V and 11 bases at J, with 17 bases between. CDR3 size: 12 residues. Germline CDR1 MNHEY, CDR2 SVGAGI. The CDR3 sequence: CASSPGAKIEYF. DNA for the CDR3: TGTGCCAGCAGCCCGGGGGCAAAGATAGAGTACTTC.

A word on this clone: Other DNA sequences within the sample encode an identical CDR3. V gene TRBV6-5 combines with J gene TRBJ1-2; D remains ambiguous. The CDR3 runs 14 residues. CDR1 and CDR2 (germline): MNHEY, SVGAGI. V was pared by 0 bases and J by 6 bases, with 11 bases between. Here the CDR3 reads CASSYSEGWNGYTF. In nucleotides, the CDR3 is TGTGCCAGCAGTTACTCGGAGGGTTGGAATGGCTACACCTTC.

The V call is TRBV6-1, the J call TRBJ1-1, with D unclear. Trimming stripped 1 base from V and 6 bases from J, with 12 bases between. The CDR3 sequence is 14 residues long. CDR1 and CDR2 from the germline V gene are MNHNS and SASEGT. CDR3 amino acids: CASSEGYGSAEAFF. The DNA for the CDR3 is TGTGCCAGCAGTGAAGGGTACGGGTCCGCTGAAGCTTTCTTT.

The CDR3, as DNA: TGTGCCAGCAGCGGCTGGGACGGGGCTCGCACCTTC. The encoded protein is CASSGWDGARTF. The chain recombines TRBV11-2 with TRBJ1-2; TRBD1 might be the D (5 bases). V lost 5 bases and J 13 bases, leaving 17 bases between the germline ends. Germline assignment: CDR1 SGHAT and CDR2 FQNNGV. The CDR3 is made up of 12 amino acids.

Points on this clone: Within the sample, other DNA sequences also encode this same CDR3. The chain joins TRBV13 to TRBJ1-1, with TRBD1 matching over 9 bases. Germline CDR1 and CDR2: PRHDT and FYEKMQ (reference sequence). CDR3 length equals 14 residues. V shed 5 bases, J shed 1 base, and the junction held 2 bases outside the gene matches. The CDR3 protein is CASSLGQGNTEAFF. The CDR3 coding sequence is TGTGCCAGCAGCCTGGGACAGGGGAACACTGAAGCTTTCTTT.

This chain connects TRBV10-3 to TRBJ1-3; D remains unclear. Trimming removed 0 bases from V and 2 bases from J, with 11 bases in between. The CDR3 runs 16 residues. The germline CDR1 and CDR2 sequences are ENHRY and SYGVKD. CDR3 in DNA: TGTGCCATCAGTGAGTCTCCCGGGTTTGCTGGAAACACCATATATTTT. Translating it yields CAISESPGFAGNTIYF.

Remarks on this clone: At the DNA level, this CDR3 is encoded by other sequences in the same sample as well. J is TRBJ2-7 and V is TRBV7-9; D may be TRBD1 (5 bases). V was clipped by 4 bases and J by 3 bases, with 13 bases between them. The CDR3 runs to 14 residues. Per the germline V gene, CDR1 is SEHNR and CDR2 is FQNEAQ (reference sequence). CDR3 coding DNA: TGTGCCAGCAGCTCTTTAGACAGTGACTACGAGCAGTACTTC. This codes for CASSSLDSDYEQYF.

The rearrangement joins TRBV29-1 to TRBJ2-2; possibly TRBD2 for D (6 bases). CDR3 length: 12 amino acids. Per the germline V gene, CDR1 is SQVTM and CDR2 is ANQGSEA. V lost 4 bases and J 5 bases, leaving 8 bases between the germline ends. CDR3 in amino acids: CSVGEDTGELFF. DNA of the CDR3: TGCAGCGTTGGGGAGGATACCGGGGAGCTGTTTTTT.